This T cell receptor (beta chain) stems from a study of blood T cells in healthy people across ages. Combining a sample-barcoded 5' primer with a J-beta primer mix, a second PCR ran for roughly 6 to 12 cycles. In TCRdb, the 5' RACE reads were re-called with MiXCR into one record per CDR3 protein. The table shows about 1.5 million distinct CDR3 sequences, with 35% to 45% occurring only once. The sequence came from a woman aged 18-29 years in good health. The specimen was blood.

The CDR3, as DNA: TGTGCCAGCAGCTTGACAGGGTATGATTCACCCCTCCACTTT. Protein sequence: CASSLTGYDSPLHF. The V call is TRBV7-9, the J call TRBJ1-6, with TRBD1 identical over 7 bases. CDR1 and CDR2 from the germline V gene are SEHNR and FQNEAQ (reference sequence). V gave up 3 bases and J gave up 8 bases; unmatched junction bases: 4. The CDR3 loop spans 14 amino acids.